The present T cell receptor (beta chain) was sequenced within a study of T-cell reconstitution after alpha-beta-depleted transplantation in children. A TCRbeta library incorporating unique molecular identifiers was prepared. TCRdb re-called the PCR reads through MiXCR, storing one row per CDR3 protein. This sample has 450,000 to 600,000 distinct CDR3 sequences, with 30% to 35% found just once. V was trimmed by 4 bases and J by 10 bases, leaving 17 bases between them. This CDR3 is 13 amino acids long. The germline V gene encodes CDR1 SGDLS and CDR2 YYNGEE. Sequences were derived from PBMCs from the stem cell graft donor, sampled from the stem cell graft. The chain employs TRBV9 and TRBJ1-1; D is perhaps TRBD1 (6 bases). The receptor was isolated from a human donor who donated a stem cell graft to a child with aplastic anemia. The CDR3 DNA reads as TGTGCCAGCAGCCCCGTTGGTCAGGGGCCAGCTTTCTTT. Its translation is CASSPVGQGPAFF. The whole variable domain, filled in from reference TRBV9 and TRBJ1-1, reads DSGVTQTPKHLITATGQRVTLRCSPRSGDLSVYWYQQSLDQGLQFLIQYYNGEERAKGNILERFSAQQFPDLHSELNLSSLELGDSALYFCASSPVGQGPAFFGQGTRLTVV.